This record looks at one T cell receptor (beta chain) sequence and its context. Its antigen is unknown. This sample stems from a study of OX40 agonist ivuxolimab in advanced cancers. Study-wide context: Partial responses were seen in three patients, one with hepatocellular carcinoma and two with cutaneous melanoma. Findings of the study overall: It was not determined which antigens were specifically recognized by the peripheral T cells that had undergone clonal expansion.

This CDR3 region has 12 residues. Germline V gives CDR1 GTSNPN, CDR2 SVGIG (reference sequence). V was trimmed by 5 bases and J by 2 bases, leaving 9 bases between them. Clones were read by immunoSEQ multiplex PCR, and TCRdb kept only the in-frame ones, dropping some. The data contain about 48,000 clones, around 89% of them singletons. The J gene is TRBJ2-5, the V gene TRBV30; D gene unclear. The sequencing here drew on CD4+ or CD8+ T cells sorted from blood, taken in a trial of the OX40 agonist ivuxolimab. The sequence was collected from an adult with an advanced solid tumor such as melanoma, head and neck, liver or kidney cancer. The CDR3 spells CAWASLQETQYF. The DNA of the CDR3 is TGTGCCTGGGCCTCGCTTCAAGAGACCCAGTACTTC.